This entry lists 31 T cell receptor beta chains sequenced from one sample in a study of molecular identifiers for immune sequencing clone quantification. TCRdb independently ran MiXCR on the PCR reads; one entry per CDR3 protein. The sample has some 320,000 distinct CDR3 sequences; about 22% are singletons. The sequenced material came from naive CD8+ T cells from blood, with Jurkat cell RNA spiked in. The subset denotes: FACS-sorted CD8+CD4-CCR7+CD45RA+ naive T cells. These receptors all stem from a human donor in good health. Some libraries in this study had Jurkat cell RNA spiked in.

With respect to this clonotype: Possible read error: a much larger clone is one base away. CDR3: CASSYRGVTEAFF. As DNA, the CDR3 is TGTGCCAGCAGCTACAGGGGAGTCACTGAAGCTTTCTTT. The chain links TRBV7-6 to TRBJ1-1, with TRBD1 matching over 7 bases. The CDR3 spans 13 residues. Germline CDR1 and CDR2: SGHVS and FNYEAQ. J was trimmed by 4 bases and V by 4 bases; bases with no gene match: 3.

A note on this clonotype: One base away lies a much larger clone, so this may be a sequencing read error. The chain has TRBV5-1 and TRBJ2-7, with D uncertain. Germline V lookup: CDR1 SGHRS, CDR2 YFSETQ. The V gene lost 3 bases and the J gene lost 2 bases, with 18 bases spanning the gap. This CDR3 has 16 residues. CDR3 nucleotide sequence: TGCGCCAGCAGCTACCTGAGACACCTCGAGCCCTACGAGCAGTACTTC. Protein sequence: CASSYLRHLEPYEQYF.

The chain is built from TRBV19 and TRBJ2-7; the D is unclear. This CDR3 has 14 residues. Trimming stripped 3 bases from V and 0 bases from J, with 9 bases between. CDR1 and CDR2 (germline): LNHDA, SQIVND (reference sequence). CDR3 loop: CASSMVGFSYEQYF. In DNA, the CDR3 is TGTGCCAGTAGTATGGTTGGCTTCTCCTACGAGCAGTACTTC. The full variable domain, its missing parts supplied by reference TRBV19 and TRBJ2-7, is DGGITQSPKYLFRKEGQNVTLSCEQNLNHDAMYWYRQDPGQGLRLIYYSQIVNDFQKGDIAEGYSVSREKKESFPLTVTSAQKNPTAFYLCASSMVGFSYEQYFGPGTRLTVT.

This clonotype was picked up many times. This sequence joins TRBV7-9 and TRBJ2-1, with no clear D. The V end lost 5 bases, the J end lost 6 bases, and 8 bases lay between the germline ends. The CDR3 runs 12 residues. Germline CDR1 and CDR2: SEHNR and FQNEAQ (reference sequence). Here the CDR3 reads CASSPLGNEQFF. The CDR3 bases are TGTGCCAGCAGCCCATTGGGCAATGAGCAGTTCTTC.

With regard to this clonotype: A much larger clone lies one base from this, so it may be a read error. The chain joins TRBV16 to TRBJ2-7; TRBD1 matches at 7 bases. The V gene's germline CDR1 is KGHSY and CDR2 FQNENV. The CDR3 extends over 16 amino acids. V was pared by 5 bases and J by 0 bases, with 10 bases of the junction left unmatched. As DNA, the CDR3 is TGTGCCAGCAGCGCACTCACAGGGGCGGGCTCCTACGAGCAGTACTTC. Translating it yields CASSALTGAGSYEQYF.

With respect to this clonotype: Since a much larger clone is just one base distant, this may be a read error. This chain links TRBV27 with TRBJ1-5; the match to TRBD1 covers 10 bases. There are 15 residues in the CDR3. Germline trimming cut 5 bases from V and 7 bases from J; bases unmatched to any gene: 8. Germline CDR1 and CDR2: MNHEY and SMNVEV (reference sequence). CDR3 sequence: CASSIWGQGTQPQHF. Written as DNA, the CDR3 is TGTGCCAGCAGTATATGGGGACAGGGGACGCAGCCCCAGCATTTT.

This clonotype came up many times. V and J are TRBV27 and TRBJ2-2, with a possible D match to TRBD2 (5 bases). The germline V and J ends were trimmed by 6 bases and 7 bases, with 12 bases remaining between them. The CDR3 sequence is 13 residues long. Germline V lookup: CDR1 MNHEY, CDR2 SMNVEV (reference sequence). This CDR3 is CASSRGRGGELFF. The CDR3 DNA sequence: TGTGCCAGCAGCCGGGGTCGAGGCGGGGAGCTGTTTTTT.

This chain's CDR3 is CASSLGTFFVSPEAFF. CDR3 DNA: TGCGCCAGCAGCCTGGGGACTTTTTTTGTTTCTCCTGAAGCTTTCTTT. V usage is TRBV4-1 and J usage is TRBJ1-1, with D possibly matching TRBD1 (5 bases). V lost 4 bases and J 6 bases, leaving 21 bases between the germline ends. The CDR3 is made up of 16 amino acids. The germline CDR1 and CDR2 sequences are MGHRA and YSYEKL.

The sample holds many counts of this clonotype. One junction end disagrees with the germline gene, perhaps due to a read error. J is TRBJ1-1 and V is TRBV4-3, with D unclear. The germline CDR1 and CDR2 sequences are LGHNA and YSLEER. This CDR3 comprises 14 residues. CDR3 residues: CASSQDRGNTEAFF. DNA of the CDR3: TGTGCCAGCAGCCAAGATCGGGGGAACACTGAAGCTTTCTTT.

This clonotype was recorded at least ten times. The V call is TRBV7-9, the J call TRBJ2-6; 8 nucleotides agree with TRBD1. V dropped 2 bases and J dropped 0; count of bases not matched to a gene: 6. The CDR3 totals 18 residues. Germline lookup yields CDR1 SEHNR and CDR2 FQNEAQ (reference sequence). In DNA form, the CDR3 reads TGTGCCAGCAGCTTACCGGGACAGGTCCTCTCTGGGGCCAACGTCCTGACTTTC. It encodes CASSLPGQVLSGANVLTF.

This clonotype was seen ten or more times. The chain joins TRBV14 to TRBJ2-3; 7 bases agree with TRBD1. The CDR3 is 17 residues long. Germline values: CDR1 SGHDN, CDR2 FVKESK. The trim removed 3 bases at V and 2 bases at J, leaving 11 bases unmatched. The CDR3 DNA sequence: TGTGCCAGCAGCCAGGCCCCGGGACAGAAAATCACAGATACGCAGTATTTT. Protein product: CASSQAPGQKITDTQYF.

The table lists this clonotype with a few counts. The CDR3: CASSHPPAAEAFF. The CDR3 region has the DNA TGCGCCAGCAGCCACCCCCCGGCGGCTGAAGCTTTCTTT. This chain uses TRBV4-3 with TRBJ1-1; D unresolved. Germline CDR1 is LGHNA and CDR2 is YSLEER. With 3 bases removed from V and 6 bases from J, the gap between germline ends came to 11 bases. The CDR3 contains 13 residues.

The chain links TRBV19 to TRBJ2-5, with D possibly being TRBD2 (5 bases). The CDR3 is made up of 14 amino acids. Trimming removed 5 bases from V and 5 bases from J, with 15 bases in between. Germline values: CDR1 LNHDA, CDR2 SQIVND (reference sequence). CDR3 sequence reads: CASSELAGGETQYF. The DNA of the CDR3 is TGTGCCAGTAGTGAATTGGCCGGAGGTGAGACCCAGTACTTC.

The chain couples TRBV10-3 to TRBJ2-6, with D tentatively TRBD1 (5 bases). The V end lost 3 bases, the J end lost 0 bases, and 9 bases lay between the germline ends. Germline assignment: CDR1 ENHRY and CDR2 SYGVKD. This CDR3 has 16 residues. CDR3 amino acids: CAISDLGASGANVLTF. The CDR3 region has the DNA TGTGCCATCAGTGATCTTGGGGCCTCTGGGGCCAACGTCCTGACTTTC.

About this clonotype: At one end the junction does not follow the germline gene, possibly because of a read error. This chain uses TRBV7-9 with TRBJ2-7; D could derive from TRBD1 or TRBD2 (5 bases each). There are 14 residues in the CDR3. Germline V gene data show CDR1 as SEHNR and CDR2 as FQNEAQ (reference sequence). The CDR3 DNA reads TGTGCCAGCAGCTTGCCGGGACCCCCGTACGAGCAGTGCTTC. This gives the protein CASSLPGPPYEQCF.

This clonotype occurred many times. The chain couples TRBV6-1 to TRBJ2-7, with 10 bases fitting TRBD2. After removal of 5 bases from V and 4 bases from J, the junction contained 2 bases not matched to a gene. Germline-derived CDR1 and CDR2 are MNHNS and SASEGT. This CDR3 contains 13 residues. In DNA form, the CDR3 reads TGTGCCAGCAGTCCTAGCGGGAGTTACGAGCAGTACTTC. It translates to CASSPSGSYEQYF.

Here the CDR3 DNA reads TGTGCCAGCAGCCTCCCAGCTGGCGAGCAGTACTTC. It codes for CASSLPAGEQYF. V and J are TRBV14 and TRBJ2-7, with D unresolved. From germline, CDR1 is SGHDN and CDR2 FVKESK. CDR3 length equals 12 residues. With 4 bases removed from V and 6 bases from J, the gap between germline ends came to 10 bases.

This clonotype was observed a handful of times. The genes are TRBV24-1 and TRBJ2-7; D is unclear. This CDR3 is 15 amino acids long. In germline, CDR1 is KGHDR, CDR2 SFDVKD. Trimming took 2 bases from V and 7 from J, leaving 17 bases between them. In nucleotides, the CDR3 is TGTGCCACCAGTGATTCAGGCAGGAACTTTGGGGAGCAGTACTTC. Its translation is CATSDSGRNFGEQYF.

V gene TRBV29-1 combines with J gene TRBJ1-2; TRBD1 is a possible D gene (6 bases). V shed 4 bases and J shed 1 base, with 16 bases lying between them. Germline CDR1 and CDR2: SQVTM and ANQGSEA. The CDR3 has 15 residues. The CDR3 here is CSVGALTGLNYGYTF. Written as DNA, the CDR3 is TGCAGCGTTGGGGCACTTACAGGGCTTAACTATGGCTACACCTTC.

Of note for this clonotype: Germline is not matched at one junction end, which may reflect a read error. V and J are TRBV14 and TRBJ2-7, with 7 bases that match TRBD1. The CDR3 is 16 amino acids. The germline V gene encodes CDR1 SGHDN and CDR2 FVKESK. CDR3 DNA: TGTGCCAGCAGCCAAGATCTTGGGCAGGGGGTCCACGAGCTGTACTTC. It translates to CASSQDLGQGVHELYF.

This chain joins TRBV29-1 and TRBJ2-7; no clear D gene. Trimming shortened V by 4 bases and J by 1 base, and 8 bases separated the two germline ends. In germline, CDR1 is SQVTM, CDR2 ANQGSEA. The CDR3 sequence is 12 residues long. The DNA for the CDR3 is TGCAGCGTTGGGAAGCCATCCTACGAGCAGTACTTC. Protein product: CSVGKPSYEQYF.

As for this clonotype: This may come from a read error, since a much larger clone is one base off. The CDR3 region has the DNA TGTGCCAGTAGTATAGATCTAGCGGTGATGAAGATTCAGTACTTC. Amino acids: CASSIDLAVMKIQYF. This rearrangement joins TRBV19 to TRBJ2-4; 7 positions match TRBD2. The CDR3 totals 15 residues. With V trimmed by 0 bases and J by 10 bases, 9 bases remained unmatched. Germline-derived CDR1 and CDR2 are LNHDA and SQIVND (reference sequence).

This clonotype was detected only a few times. The V call is TRBV19, the J call TRBJ1-5; D gene uncertain. Germline V CDR1 and CDR2: LNHDA, SQIVND (reference sequence). The ends were cut back, 5 bases at V and 6 bases at J, with 23 bases in the middle. The CDR3 runs 17 residues. CDR3 loop: CASSVYAYVGGGQPQHF. The CDR3 DNA follows: TGTGCCAGTAGTGTATATGCCTATGTGGGCGGCGGTCAGCCCCAGCATTTT.

The chain joins TRBV27 to TRBJ1-4, with D possibly being TRBD1 (6 bases). V gave up 5 bases and J gave up 8 bases, with 21 bases separating them. CDR1 MNHEY and CDR2 SMNVEV come from the germline V gene (reference sequence). This CDR3 is built from 16 residues. The CDR3 sequence: CASSPRYGGAEEKLFF. The CDR3, as DNA: TGTGCCAGCAGTCCCCGGTATGGGGGGGCTGAGGAAAAACTGTTTTTT.

This clonotype came up a few times. This chain connects TRBV28 to TRBJ2-7, with TRBD1 matching over 8 bases. This CDR3 is 16 amino acids long. The ends lost 5 bases at V and 5 bases at J; junction bases unmatched: 14. Germline V gene sequence: CDR1 MDHEN, CDR2 SYDVKM. The DNA of the CDR3 is TGTGCCAGCAGTGATATCAGGGGGCCGGTAGGAGACGAGCAGTACTTC. Its protein is CASSDIRGPVGDEQYF.

This clonotype was found a few times. The CDR3: CASSLETRTYGYTF. The CDR3 DNA sequence: TGTGCCAGCAGTTTAGAGACAAGAACCTATGGCTACACCTTC. The J gene is TRBJ1-2, the V gene TRBV12-3 or TRBV12-4, with D uncertain. The CDR3 length is 14 residues. Trimming left V 1 base short and J 4 bases short, with 10 bases between.

This clonotype was detected ten times or more. This chain connects TRBV5-1 to TRBJ2-7; TRBD1 is a possible D gene (6 bases). The CDR3 is 14 amino acids. Trimming removed 0 bases at V and 5 bases at J, with 12 bases between. CDR1 is SGHRS, CDR2 YFSETQ, per germline. CDR3 in DNA: TGCGCCAGCAGCTTGGAAGCCTCAGGGGACGAGCAGTACTTC. It translates to CASSLEASGDEQYF.

The DNA of the CDR3 is TGTGCCAGCAGCTTCCTGGGGACAGGGGGTGCCTACGAGCAGTACTTC. Its translation: CASSFLGTGGAYEQYF. V and J are TRBV7-8 and TRBJ2-7; 11 nucleotides match TRBD1. J gave up 2 bases and V 3 bases, and 6 bases lay outside the gene matches. CDR3 size: 16 residues. The V gene's germline CDR1 is SGHVS and CDR2 FQNEAQ.

Comment on this clonotype: One end of the junction does not line up with germline, which may come from a read error. This sequence joins TRBV6-2 or TRBV6-3 and TRBJ1-2; D is unresolved. Germline V gene lookup returns CDR1 MNHEY and CDR2 SVGEGT. The CDR3 has 14 residues. CDR3 bases: TGTGCCAGCAGTTACTCACCAAGAGAGTATGGCAACACCTTC. Protein: CASSYSPREYGNTF.

On this clonotype: A much bigger clone sits one base away, suggesting this may be a read error. V is TRBV28 and J is TRBJ1-4; 9 bases line up with TRBD1. The CDR3 runs 18 residues. Germline V gene sequence: CDR1 MDHEN, CDR2 SYDVKM. J lost 3 bases, V lost 11 bases, and 19 bases had no gene match. The CDR3 loop reads CAGTYGQGLISANEKLFF. In nucleotides, the CDR3 is TGTGCCGGCACATACGGACAGGGGCTGATCTCGGCTAATGAAAAACTGTTTTTT.

This clonotype was counted ten times or more. The chain recombines TRBV29-1 with TRBJ2-1; 9 bases match TRBD1. CDR3 size: 15 residues. The germline V gene has CDR1 SQVTM and CDR2 ANQGSEA. V was clipped by 6 bases and J by 0 bases; unmatched bases: 6. The CDR3 DNA follows: TGCAGCGTGAGGGGACAGGGTCTCTCCTACAATGAGCAGTTCTTC. Residues: CSVRGQGLSYNEQFF.